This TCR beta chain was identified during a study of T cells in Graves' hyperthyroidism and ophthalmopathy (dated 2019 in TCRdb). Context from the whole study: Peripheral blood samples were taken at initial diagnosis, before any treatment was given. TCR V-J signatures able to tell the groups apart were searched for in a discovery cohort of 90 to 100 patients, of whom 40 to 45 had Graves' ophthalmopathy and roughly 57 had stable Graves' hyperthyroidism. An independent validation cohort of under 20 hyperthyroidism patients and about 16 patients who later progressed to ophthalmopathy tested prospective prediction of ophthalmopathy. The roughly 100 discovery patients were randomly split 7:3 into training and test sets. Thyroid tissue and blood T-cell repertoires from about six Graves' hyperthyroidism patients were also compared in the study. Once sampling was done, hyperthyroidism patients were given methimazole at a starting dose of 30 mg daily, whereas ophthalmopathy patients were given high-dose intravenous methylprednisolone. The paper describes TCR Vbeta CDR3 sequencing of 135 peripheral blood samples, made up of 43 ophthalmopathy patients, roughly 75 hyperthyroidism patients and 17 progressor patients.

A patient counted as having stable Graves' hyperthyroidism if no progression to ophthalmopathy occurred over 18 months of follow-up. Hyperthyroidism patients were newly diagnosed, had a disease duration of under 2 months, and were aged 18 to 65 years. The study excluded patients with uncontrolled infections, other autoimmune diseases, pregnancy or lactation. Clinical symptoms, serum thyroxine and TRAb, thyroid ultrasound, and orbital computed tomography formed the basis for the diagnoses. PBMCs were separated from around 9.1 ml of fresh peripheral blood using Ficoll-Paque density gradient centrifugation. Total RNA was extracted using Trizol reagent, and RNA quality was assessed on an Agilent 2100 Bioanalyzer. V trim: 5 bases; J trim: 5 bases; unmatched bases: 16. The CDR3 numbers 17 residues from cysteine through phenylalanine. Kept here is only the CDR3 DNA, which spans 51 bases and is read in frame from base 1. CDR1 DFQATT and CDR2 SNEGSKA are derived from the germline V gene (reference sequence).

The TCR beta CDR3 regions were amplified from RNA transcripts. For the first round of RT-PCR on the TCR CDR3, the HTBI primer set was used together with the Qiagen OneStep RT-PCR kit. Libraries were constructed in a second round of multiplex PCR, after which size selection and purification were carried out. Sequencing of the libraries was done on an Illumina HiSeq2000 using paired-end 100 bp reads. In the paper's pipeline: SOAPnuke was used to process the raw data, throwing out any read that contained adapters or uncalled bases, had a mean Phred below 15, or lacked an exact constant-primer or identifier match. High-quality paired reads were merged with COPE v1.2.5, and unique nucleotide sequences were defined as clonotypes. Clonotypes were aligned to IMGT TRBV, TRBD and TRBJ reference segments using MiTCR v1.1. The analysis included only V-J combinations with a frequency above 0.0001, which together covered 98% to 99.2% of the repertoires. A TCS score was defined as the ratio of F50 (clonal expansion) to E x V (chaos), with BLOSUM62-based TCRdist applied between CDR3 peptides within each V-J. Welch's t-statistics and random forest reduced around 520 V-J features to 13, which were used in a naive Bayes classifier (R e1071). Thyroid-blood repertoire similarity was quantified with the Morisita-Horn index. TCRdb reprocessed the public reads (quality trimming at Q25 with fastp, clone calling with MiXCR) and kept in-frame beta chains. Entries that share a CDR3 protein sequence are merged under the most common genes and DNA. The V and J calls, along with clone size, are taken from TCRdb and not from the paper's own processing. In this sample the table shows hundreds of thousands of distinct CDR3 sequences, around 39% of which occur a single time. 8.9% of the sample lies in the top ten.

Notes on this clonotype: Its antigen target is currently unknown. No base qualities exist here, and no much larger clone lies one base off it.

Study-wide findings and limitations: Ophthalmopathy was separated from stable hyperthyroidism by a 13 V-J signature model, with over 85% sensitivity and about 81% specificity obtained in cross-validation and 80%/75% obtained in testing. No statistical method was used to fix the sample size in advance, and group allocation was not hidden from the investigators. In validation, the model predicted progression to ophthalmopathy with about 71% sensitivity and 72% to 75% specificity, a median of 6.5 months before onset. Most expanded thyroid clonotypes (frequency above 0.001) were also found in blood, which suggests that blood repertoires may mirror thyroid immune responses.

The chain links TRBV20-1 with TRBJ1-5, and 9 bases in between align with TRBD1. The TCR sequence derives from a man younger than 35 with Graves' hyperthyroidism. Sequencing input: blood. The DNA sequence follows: TGCAGTGCTCCACTTCCCTTGGACAGGGGAGGGGATCAGCCCCAGCATTTT. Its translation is CSAPLPLDRGGDQPQHF.